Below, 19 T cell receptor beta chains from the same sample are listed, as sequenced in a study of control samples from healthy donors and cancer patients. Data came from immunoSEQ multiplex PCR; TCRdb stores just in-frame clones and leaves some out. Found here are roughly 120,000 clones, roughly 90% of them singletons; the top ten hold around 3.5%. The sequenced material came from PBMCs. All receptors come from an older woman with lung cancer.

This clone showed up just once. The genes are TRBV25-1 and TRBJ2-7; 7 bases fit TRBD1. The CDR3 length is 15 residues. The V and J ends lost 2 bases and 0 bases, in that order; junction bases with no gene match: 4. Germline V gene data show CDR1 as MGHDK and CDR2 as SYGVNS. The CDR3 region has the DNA TGTGCCAGCAGTGAAAAAAGGGGGCCCTCCTACGAGCAGTACTTC. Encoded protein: CASSEKRGPSYEQYF.

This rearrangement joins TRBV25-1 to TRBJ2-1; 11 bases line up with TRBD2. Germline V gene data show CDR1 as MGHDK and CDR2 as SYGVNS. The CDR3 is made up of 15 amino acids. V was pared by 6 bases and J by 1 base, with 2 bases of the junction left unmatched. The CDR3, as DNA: TGTGCCAGCAGCACTAGCGGGGGTTCCTACAATGAGCAGTTCTTC. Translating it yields CASSTSGGSYNEQFF.

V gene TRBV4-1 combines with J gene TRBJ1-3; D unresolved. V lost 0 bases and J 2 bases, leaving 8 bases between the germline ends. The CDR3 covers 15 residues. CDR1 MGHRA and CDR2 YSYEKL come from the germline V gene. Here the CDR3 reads CASSQDSFTGNTIYF. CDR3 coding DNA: TGCGCCAGCAGCCAAGACAGCTTCACTGGAAACACCATATATTTT.

CDR3 in DNA: TGTGCCAGTAGTGTCCGGGACACCTCTGGGGCCAACGTCCTGACTTTC. The encoded protein is CASSVRDTSGANVLTF. The chain employs TRBV19 and TRBJ2-6, with a possible D match to TRBD1 (6 bases). The V end lost 5 bases, the J end lost 0 bases, and 11 bases lay between the germline ends. Germline-derived CDR1 and CDR2 are LNHDA and SQIVND (reference sequence). The CDR3 has 16 amino acids.

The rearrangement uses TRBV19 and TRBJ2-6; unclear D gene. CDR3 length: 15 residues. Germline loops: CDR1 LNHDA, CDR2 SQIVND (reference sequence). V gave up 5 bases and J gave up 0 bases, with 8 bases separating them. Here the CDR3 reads CASSYLSSGANVLTF. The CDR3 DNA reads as TGTGCCAGTAGTTATTTATCCTCTGGGGCCAACGTCCTGACTTTC. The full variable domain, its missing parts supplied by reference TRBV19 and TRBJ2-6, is DGGITQSPKYLFRKEGQNVTLSCEQNLNHDAMYWYRQDPGQGLRLIYYSQIVNDFQKGDIAEGYSVSREKKESFPLTVTSAQKNPTAFYLCASSYLSSGANVLTFGAGSRLTVL.

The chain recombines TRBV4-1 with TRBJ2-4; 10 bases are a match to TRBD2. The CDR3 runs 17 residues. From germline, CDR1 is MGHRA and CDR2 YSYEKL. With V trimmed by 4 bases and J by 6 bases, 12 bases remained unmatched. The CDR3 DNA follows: TGCGCCAGCAGCCTCTACAGGGCTAGCGGGAGCTTAAACATTCAGTACTTC. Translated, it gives CASSLYRASGSLNIQYF.

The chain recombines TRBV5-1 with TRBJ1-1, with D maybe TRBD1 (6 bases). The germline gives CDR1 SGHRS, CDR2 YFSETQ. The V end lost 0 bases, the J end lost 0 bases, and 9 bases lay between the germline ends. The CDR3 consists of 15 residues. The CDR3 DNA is TGCGCCAGCAGCTTGGGGCAGGGGATGAACACTGAAGCTTTCTTT. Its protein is CASSLGQGMNTEAFF. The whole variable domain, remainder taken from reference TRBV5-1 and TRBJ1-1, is KAGVTQTPRYLIKTRGQQVTLSCSPISGHRSVSWYQQTPGQGLQFLFEYFSETQRNKGNFPGRFSGRQFSNSRSEMNVSTLELGDSALYLCASSLGQGMNTEAFFGQGTRLTVV.

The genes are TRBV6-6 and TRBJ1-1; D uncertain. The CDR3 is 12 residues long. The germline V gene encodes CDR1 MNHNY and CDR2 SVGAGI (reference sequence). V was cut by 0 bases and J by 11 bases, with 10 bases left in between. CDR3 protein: CASSYSRDRAFF. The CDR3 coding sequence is TGTGCCAGCAGTTACTCGCGAGATCGGGCTTTCTTT.

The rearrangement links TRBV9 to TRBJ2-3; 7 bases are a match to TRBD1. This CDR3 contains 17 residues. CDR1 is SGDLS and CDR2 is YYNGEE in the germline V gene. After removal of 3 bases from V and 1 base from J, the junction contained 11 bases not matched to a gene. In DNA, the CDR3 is TGTGCCAGCAGCGACCCCCAGACAGGGTTAGGCACAGATACGCAGTATTTT. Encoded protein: CASSDPQTGLGTDTQYF.

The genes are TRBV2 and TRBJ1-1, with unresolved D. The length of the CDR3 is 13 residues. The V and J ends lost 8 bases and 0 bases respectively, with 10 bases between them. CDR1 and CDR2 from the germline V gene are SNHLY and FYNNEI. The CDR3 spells CASARTLNTEAFF. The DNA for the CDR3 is TGTGCCAGCGCTCGGACCTTGAACACTGAAGCTTTCTTT.

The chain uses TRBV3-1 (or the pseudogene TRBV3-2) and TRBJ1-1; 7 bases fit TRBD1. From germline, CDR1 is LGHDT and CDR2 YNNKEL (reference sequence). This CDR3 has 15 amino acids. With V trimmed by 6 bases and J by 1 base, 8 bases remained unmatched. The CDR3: CASSLGQGGNTEAFF. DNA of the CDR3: TGTGCCAGCAGTCTAGGGCAGGGGGGGAACACTGAAGCTTTCTTT.

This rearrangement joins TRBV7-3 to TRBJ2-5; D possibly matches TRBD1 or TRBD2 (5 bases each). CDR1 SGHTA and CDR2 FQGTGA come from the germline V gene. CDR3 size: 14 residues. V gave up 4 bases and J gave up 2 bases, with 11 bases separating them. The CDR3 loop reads CASSSGPLQETQYF. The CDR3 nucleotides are TGTGCCAGCAGCTCGGGACCTCTTCAAGAGACCCAGTACTTC.

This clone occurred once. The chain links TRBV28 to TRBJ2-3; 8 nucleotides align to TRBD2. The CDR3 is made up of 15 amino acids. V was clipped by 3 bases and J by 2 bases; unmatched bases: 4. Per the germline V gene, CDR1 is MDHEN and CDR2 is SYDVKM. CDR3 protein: CASSFLGGATDTQYF. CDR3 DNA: TGTGCCAGCAGTTTCCTCGGGGGGGCCACAGATACGCAGTATTTT.

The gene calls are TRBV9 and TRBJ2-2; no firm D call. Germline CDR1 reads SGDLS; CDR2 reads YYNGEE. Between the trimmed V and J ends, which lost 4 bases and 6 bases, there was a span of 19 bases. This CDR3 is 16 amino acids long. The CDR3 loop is CASSPEATRVSGELFF. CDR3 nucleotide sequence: TGTGCCAGCAGCCCAGAGGCCACCCGGGTCTCCGGGGAGCTGTTTTTT.

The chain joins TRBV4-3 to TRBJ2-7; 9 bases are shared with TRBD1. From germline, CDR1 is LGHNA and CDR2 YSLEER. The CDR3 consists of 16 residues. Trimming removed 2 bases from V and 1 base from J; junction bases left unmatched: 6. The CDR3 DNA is TGCGCCAGCAGCCAAAACAGGGGGCATTCATCCTACGAGCAGTACTTC. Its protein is CASSQNRGHSSYEQYF.

The CDR3 DNA reads as TGTGCCAGCAGTGAGGGACCAAACTATGGCTACACCTTC. Its translation: CASSEGPNYGYTF. The V call is TRBV25-1, the J call TRBJ1-2, with D possibly being TRBD1 (5 bases). CDR1 and CDR2 from the germline V gene are MGHDK and SYGVNS. Trimming removed 3 bases at V and 2 bases at J, with 7 bases between. There are 13 residues in the CDR3.

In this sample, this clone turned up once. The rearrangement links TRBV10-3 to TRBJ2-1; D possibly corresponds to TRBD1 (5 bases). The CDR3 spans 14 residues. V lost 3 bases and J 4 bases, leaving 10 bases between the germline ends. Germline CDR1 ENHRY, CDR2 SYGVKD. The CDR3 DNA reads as TGTGCCATCAGTGAAAAACAGGCTTACAATGAGCAGTTCTTC. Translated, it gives CAISEKQAYNEQFF.

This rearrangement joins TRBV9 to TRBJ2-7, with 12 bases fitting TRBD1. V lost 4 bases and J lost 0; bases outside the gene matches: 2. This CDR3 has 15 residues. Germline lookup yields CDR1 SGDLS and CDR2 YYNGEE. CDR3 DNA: TGTGCCAGCAGCTTGGGACAGGGGGCCTCCTACGAGCAGTACTTC. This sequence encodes CASSLGQGASYEQYF.

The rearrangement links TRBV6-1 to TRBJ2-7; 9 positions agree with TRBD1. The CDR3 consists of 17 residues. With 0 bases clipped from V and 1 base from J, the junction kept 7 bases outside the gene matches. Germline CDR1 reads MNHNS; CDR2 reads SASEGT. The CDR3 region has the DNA TGTGCCAGCAGTGAAGCGGGGACAGGGATCGGGTCCTACGAGCAGTACTTC. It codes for CASSEAGTGIGSYEQYF.